This T cell receptor (beta chain) appears in the sequencing data of a study of human T cells and chemical hapten exposure. General study points: TCRs at a frequency above 1 in 1000 stayed unchanged with DPC sensitization.

Described time point: patch test 3, about 24 weeks after DPC sensitization. Treatment denoted: therapeutic diphenylcyclopropenone sensitization with weekly scalp DPC. Those who donated were patients with alopecia, 18 to 70 years of age, and suitable for DPC. Library construction involved attaching unique molecular identifiers to individual cDNA molecules, which allowed quantitative, reproducible TCR counting. TCRdb used MiXCR to reprocess the RACE reads, holding one entry per CDR3 protein. The sample consists of roughly 90,000 distinct CDR3 sequences, roughly a tenth of them appearing once. Concerning this clonotype itself: Its specificity is not known.

Sequencing was performed on whole blood, taken in connection with sensitization to the hapten diphenylcyclopropenone (DPC). The TCR originated in a woman in her twenties or thirties with alopecia areata. Some clones in this sample may be carry-over from other donors' samples.

The CDR3 loop is CASTPLGTSGRCFQETQYF. CDR3 nucleotides: TGTGCCAGCACCCCCCTCGGGACTAGCGGGAGGTGCTTTCAAGAGACCCAGTACTTC. The J gene is TRBJ2-5, the V gene TRBV7-3; TRBD2 matches 15 bases. This CDR3 spans 19 amino acids. Germline values: CDR1 SGHTA, CDR2 FQGTGA. The V and J ends lost 7 bases and 2 bases, in that order; junction bases with no gene match: 14.